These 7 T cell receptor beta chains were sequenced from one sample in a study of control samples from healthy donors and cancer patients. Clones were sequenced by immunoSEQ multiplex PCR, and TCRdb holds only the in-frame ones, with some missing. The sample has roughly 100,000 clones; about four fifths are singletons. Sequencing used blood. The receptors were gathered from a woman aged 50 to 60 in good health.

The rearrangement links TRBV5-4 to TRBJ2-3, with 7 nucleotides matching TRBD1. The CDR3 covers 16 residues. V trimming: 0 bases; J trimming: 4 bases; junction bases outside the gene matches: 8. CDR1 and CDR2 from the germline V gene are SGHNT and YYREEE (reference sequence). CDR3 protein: CASSLDSGGRADTQYF. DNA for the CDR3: TGTGCCAGCAGCTTGGATTCAGGGGGTAGGGCAGATACGCAGTATTTT.

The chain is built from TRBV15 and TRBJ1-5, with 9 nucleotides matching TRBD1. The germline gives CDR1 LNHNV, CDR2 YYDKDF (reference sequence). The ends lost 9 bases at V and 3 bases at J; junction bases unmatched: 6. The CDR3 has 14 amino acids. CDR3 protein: CATNRGLDNQPQHF. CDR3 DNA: TGTGCCACAAACAGGGGGCTCGACAATCAGCCCCAGCATTTT.

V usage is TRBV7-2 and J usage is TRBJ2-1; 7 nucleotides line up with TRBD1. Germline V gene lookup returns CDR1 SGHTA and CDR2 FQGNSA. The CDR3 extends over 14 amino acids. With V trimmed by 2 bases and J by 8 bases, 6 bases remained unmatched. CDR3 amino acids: CASSLLTGIHEQFF. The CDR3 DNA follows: TGTGCCAGCAGCTTACTGACAGGGATCCATGAGCAGTTCTTC.

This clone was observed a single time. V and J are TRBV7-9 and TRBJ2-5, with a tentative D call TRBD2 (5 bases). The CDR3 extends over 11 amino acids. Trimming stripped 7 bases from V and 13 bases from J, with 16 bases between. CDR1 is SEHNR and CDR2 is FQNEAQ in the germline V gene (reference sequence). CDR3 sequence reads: CASTPGWELYF. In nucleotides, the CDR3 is TGTGCCAGCACCCCGGGTTGGGAGCTGTACTTC.

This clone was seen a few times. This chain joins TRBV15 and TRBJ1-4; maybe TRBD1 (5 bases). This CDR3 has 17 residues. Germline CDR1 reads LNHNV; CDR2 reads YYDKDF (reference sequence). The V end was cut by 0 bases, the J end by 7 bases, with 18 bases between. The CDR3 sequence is CATSREAPGVRVEKLFF. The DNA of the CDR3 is TGTGCCACCAGCAGAGAGGCCCCCGGGGTCAGGGTTGAAAAACTGTTTTTT.

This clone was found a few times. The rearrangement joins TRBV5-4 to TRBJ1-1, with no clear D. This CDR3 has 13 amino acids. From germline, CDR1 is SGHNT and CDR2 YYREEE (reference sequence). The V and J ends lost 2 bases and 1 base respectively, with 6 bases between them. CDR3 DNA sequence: TGTGCCAGCAGCTTCAGCCAGAACACTGAAGCTTTCTTT. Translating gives CASSFSQNTEAFF.

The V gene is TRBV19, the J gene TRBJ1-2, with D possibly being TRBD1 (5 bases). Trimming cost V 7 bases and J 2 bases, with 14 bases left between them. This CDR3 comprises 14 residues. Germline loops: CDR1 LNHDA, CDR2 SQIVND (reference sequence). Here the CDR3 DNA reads TGTGCCAGTAACAACAGGCAATTCAACTATGGCTACACCTTC. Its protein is CASNNRQFNYGYTF.